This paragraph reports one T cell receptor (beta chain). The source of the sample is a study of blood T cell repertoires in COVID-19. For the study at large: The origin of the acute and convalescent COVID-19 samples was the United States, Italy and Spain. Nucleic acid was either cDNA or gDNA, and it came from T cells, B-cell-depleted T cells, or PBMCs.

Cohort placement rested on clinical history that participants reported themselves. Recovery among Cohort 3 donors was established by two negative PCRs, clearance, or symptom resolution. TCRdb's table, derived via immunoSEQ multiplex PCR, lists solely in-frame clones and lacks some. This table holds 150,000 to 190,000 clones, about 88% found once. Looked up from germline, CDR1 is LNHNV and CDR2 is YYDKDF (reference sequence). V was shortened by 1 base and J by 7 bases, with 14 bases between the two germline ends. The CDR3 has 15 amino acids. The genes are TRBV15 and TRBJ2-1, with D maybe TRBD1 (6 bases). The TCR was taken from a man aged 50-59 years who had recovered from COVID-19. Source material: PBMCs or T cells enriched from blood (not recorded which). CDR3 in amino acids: CATSRVLGQGNEQFF. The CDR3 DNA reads TGTGCCACCAGCAGAGTACTCGGGCAGGGGAATGAGCAGTTCTTC.